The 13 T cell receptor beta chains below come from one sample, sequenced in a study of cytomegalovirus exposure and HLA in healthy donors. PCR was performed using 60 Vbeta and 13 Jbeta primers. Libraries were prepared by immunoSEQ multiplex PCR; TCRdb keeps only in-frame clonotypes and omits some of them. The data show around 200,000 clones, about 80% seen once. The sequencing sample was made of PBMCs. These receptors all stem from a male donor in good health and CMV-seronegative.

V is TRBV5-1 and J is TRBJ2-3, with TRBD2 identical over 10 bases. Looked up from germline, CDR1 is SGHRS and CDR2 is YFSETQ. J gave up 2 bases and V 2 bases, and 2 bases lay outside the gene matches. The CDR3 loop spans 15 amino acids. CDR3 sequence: CASSLAGGLTDTQYF. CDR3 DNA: TGCGCCAGCAGCTTAGCGGGAGGGCTCACAGATACGCAGTATTTT.

The CDR3 sequence: CASSGSGLWSEQFF. The CDR3 DNA follows: TGTGCCAGCAGTGGCTCGGGACTATGGAGTGAGCAGTTCTTC. This rearrangement joins TRBV28 to TRBJ2-1, with 7 bases aligning to TRBD2. V shed 5 bases and J 9 bases; nucleotides not matched to a gene: 10. Looked up from germline, CDR1 is MDHEN and CDR2 is SYDVKM. The length of the CDR3 is 14 residues. The entire variable domain, with the rest obtained from reference TRBV28 and TRBJ2-1, is as follows: DVKVTQSSRYLVKRTGEKVFLECVQDMDHENMFWYRQDPGLGLRLIYFSYDVKMKEKGDIPEGYSVSREKKERFSLILESASTNQTSMYLCASSGSGLWSEQFFGPGTRLTVL.

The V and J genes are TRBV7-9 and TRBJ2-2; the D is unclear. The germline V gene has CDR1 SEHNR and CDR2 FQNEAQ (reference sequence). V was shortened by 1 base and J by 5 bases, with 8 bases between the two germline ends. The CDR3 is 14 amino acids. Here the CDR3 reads CASSLVLRTGELFF. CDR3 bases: TGTGCCAGCAGCTTAGTGCTGCGGACCGGGGAGCTGTTTTTT.

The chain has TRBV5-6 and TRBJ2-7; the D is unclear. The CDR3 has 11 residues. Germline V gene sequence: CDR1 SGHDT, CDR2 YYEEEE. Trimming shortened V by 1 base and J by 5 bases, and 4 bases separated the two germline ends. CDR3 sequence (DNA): TGTGCCAGCAGCTTGTTCGACGAGCAGTACTTC. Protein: CASSLFDEQYF.

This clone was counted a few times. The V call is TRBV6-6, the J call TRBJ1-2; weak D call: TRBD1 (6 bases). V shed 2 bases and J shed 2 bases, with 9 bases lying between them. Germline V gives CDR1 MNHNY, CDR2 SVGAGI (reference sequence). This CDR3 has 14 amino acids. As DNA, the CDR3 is TGTGCCAGCAGTTACGACAGGTTGAACTATGGCTACACCTTC. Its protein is CASSYDRLNYGYTF.

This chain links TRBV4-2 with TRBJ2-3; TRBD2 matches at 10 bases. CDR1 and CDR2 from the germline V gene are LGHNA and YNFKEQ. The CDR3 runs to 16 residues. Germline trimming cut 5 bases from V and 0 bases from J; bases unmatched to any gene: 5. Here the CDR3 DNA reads TGTGCCAGCAGCTCCCTAGCGGGGGATAGCACAGATACGCAGTATTTT. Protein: CASSSLAGDSTDTQYF.

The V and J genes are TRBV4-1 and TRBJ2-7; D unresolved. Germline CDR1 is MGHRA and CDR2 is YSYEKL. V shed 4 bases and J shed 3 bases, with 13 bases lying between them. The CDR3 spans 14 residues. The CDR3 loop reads CASSPGAFSYEQYF. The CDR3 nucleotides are TGCGCCAGCAGCCCCGGAGCGTTTAGCTACGAGCAGTACTTC.

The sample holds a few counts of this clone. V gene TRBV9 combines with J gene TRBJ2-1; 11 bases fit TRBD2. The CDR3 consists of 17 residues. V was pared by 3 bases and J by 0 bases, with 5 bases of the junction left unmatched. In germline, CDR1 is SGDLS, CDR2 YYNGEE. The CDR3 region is CASSGNSGRVSYNEQFF. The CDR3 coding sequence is TGTGCCAGCAGCGGAAATAGCGGGAGGGTCTCCTACAATGAGCAGTTCTTC. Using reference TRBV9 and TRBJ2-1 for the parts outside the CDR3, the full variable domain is DSGVTQTPKHLITATGQRVTLRCSPRSGDLSVYWYQQSLDQGLQFLIQYYNGEERAKGNILERFSAQQFPDLHSELNLSSLELGDSALYFCASSGNSGRVSYNEQFFGPGTRLTVL.

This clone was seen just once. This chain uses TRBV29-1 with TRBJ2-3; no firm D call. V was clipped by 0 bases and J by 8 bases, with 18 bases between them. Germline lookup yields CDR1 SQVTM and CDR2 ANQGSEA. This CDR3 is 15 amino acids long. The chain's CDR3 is CSVEDVRALDFTQYF. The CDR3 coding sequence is TGCAGCGTTGAAGATGTTAGAGCCTTAGACTTTACGCAGTATTTT.

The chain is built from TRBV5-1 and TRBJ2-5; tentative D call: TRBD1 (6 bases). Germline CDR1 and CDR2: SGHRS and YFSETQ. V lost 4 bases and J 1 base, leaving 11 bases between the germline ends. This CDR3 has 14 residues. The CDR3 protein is CASSPSDSQETQYF. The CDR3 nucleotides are TGCGCCAGCAGCCCCTCGGACAGCCAAGAGACCCAGTACTTC. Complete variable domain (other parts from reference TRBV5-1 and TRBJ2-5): KAGVTQTPRYLIKTRGQQVTLSCSPISGHRSVSWYQQTPGQGLQFLFEYFSETQRNKGNFPGRFSGRQFSNSRSEMNVSTLELGDSALYLCASSPSDSQETQYFGPGTRLLVL.

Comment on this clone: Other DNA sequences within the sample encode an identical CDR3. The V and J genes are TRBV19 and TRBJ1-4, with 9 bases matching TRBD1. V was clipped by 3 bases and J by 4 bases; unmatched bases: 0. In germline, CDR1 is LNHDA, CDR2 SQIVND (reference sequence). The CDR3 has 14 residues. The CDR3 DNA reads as TGTGCCAGTAGTATGGGACAGGGTAATGAAAAACTGTTTTTT. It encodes CASSMGQGNEKLFF. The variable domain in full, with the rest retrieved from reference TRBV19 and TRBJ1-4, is DGGITQSPKYLFRKEGQNVTLSCEQNLNHDAMYWYRQDPGQGLRLIYYSQIVNDFQKGDIAEGYSVSREKKESFPLTVTSAQKNPTAFYLCASSMGQGNEKLFFGSGTQLSVL.

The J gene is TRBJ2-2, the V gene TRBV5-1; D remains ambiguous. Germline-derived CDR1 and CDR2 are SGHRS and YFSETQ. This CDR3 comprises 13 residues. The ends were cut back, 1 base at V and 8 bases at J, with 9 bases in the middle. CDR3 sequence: CASSLTISGELFF. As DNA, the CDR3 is TGCGCCAGCAGCTTGACTATCTCTGGGGAGCTGTTTTTT. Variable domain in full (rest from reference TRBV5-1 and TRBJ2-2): KAGVTQTPRYLIKTRGQQVTLSCSPISGHRSVSWYQQTPGQGLQFLFEYFSETQRNKGNFPGRFSGRQFSNSRSEMNVSTLELGDSALYLCASSLTISGELFFGEGSRLTVL.

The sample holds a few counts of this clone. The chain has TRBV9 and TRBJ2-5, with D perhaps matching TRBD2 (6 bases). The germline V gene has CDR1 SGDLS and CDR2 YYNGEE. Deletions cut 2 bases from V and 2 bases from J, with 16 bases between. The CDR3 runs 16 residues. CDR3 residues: CASSVLVGGMQETQYF. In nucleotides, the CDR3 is TGTGCCAGCAGCGTTCTTGTGGGGGGAATGCAAGAGACCCAGTACTTC.